The T cell receptor beta chain described here comes from a study of blood T cell repertoires in COVID-19. Overall study: Samples came from the United States, Italy and Spain, spanning acute and convalescent COVID-19.

Germline CDR1 SGHAT, CDR2 FQNNGV. The CDR3 is made up of 15 amino acids. Trimming removed 5 bases from V and 5 bases from J, with 15 bases in between. Original processing methods: For nucleated cells, counts were estimated from reference gene primer amplification. Sequencing was performed with immunoSEQ multiplex PCR; in TCRdb, only in-frame clones are kept and a portion is missing. V, J and clone size were drawn from that table, and D and trimming were deduced from the DNA. Seen here are a few hundred thousand clones, roughly 80% observed once, and the top ten hold less than 6%. A Seattle source enrolled patients during active infection and followed them longitudinally.

This rearrangement joins TRBV11-2 to TRBJ2-2, with a possible D match to TRBD2 (6 bases). The sequenced sample was peripheral blood. This TCR came from a woman in her 70s with COVID-19, enrolled during active disease. In DNA, the CDR3 is TGTGCCAGCAGCCGGGGGACCACCTATACCGGGGAGCTGTTTTTT. Protein product: CASSRGTTYTGELFF.